This T cell receptor (beta chain) was sequenced during a study of cytomegalovirus exposure and HLA in healthy donors. All donors participated as healthy donors of bone marrow. Overall study results and limits: In a later analysis, a missense DCLRE1C variant was linked to TCR beta V- and J-gene trimming. Researchers catalogued approximately 170 TCR beta chains as cytomegalovirus-associated.

With V trimmed by 5 bases and J by 2 bases, 12 bases remained unmatched. This CDR3 has 17 amino acids. Germline assignment: CDR1 SEHNR and CDR2 FQNEAQ (reference sequence). Concerning this clone itself: The target antigen is unknown.

60 Vbeta and 13 Jbeta primers were used in PCR. Sequenced by immunoSEQ multiplex PCR; TCRdb stores in-frame clones only, minus some. The sample contains tens of thousands of clones, approximately 67% of which appear only once. This sequence joins TRBV7-9 and TRBJ2-1, with 7 nucleotides matching TRBD2. This clonotype was obtained from a male donor in good health and CMV-seropositive. Sample: PBMCs. Written as DNA, the CDR3 is TGTGCCAGCAGCCCCAAGGCGCGGCTAGCGGCCTACAATGAGCAGTTCTTC. This sequence encodes CASSPKARLAAYNEQFF.